A single T cell receptor (beta chain) is shown here with its context. The record originates from a study of T cell responses to AZD1222 COVID-19 vaccine. Study-level background: Samples with a second dose at about 4 or about 12 weeks were pooled together.

Produced via immunoSEQ multiplex PCR; TCRdb's table is partial and in-frame only. The sample records some 120,000 clones, just over 85% being singletons. The source material was peripheral blood, sampled on day 0 of AZD1222 vaccination. This TCR was sampled from an adult in good health.

The CDR3 reads CARSGGTSRDETQYF. The CDR3, as DNA: TGTGCCAGAAGCGGGGGGACTAGCCGTGACGAGACCCAGTACTTC. V is TRBV7-5 and J is TRBJ2-5; whether TRBD2, the table's D call, matches the DNA was not checked. TRBV7-5 is classified as a pseudogene. The CDR3 is 15 residues long.